A single sample is the source of the 5 T cell receptor beta chains below, sequenced in a study of T cells in Graves' hyperthyroidism and ophthalmopathy. TCR beta CDR3 region amplification was performed from RNA transcripts. The HTBI primer set served for first-round RT-PCR of the TCR CDR3. Each CDR3 protein gets one entry after TCRdb re-called the multiplex PCR reads with MiXCR. This sample has about 460,000 distinct CDR3 sequences, with approximately 22% found just once. Sequencing was carried out using blood. The receptors come from a woman between 65 and 79 years old with Graves' ophthalmopathy.

The chain combines TRBV19 with TRBJ2-2, with D perhaps matching TRBD1 (5 bases). V was trimmed by 7 bases and J by 4 bases, leaving 16 bases between them. This CDR3 contains 15 residues. Germline V gene data show CDR1 as LNHDA and CDR2 as SQIVND (reference sequence). The CDR3: CASIPQGAGTGELFF. In nucleotides, the CDR3 is TGTGCCAGTATACCACAAGGGGCAGGCACCGGGGAGCTGTTTTTT.

The chain combines TRBV9 with TRBJ2-7, with 10 nucleotides matching TRBD2. This CDR3 spans 15 amino acids. Germline CDR1 reads SGDLS; CDR2 reads YYNGEE. J gave up 4 bases and V 4 bases, and 8 bases lay outside the gene matches. CDR3 DNA sequence: TGTGCCAGCAGCCCCCGGACTAGCGGAGCTTACGAGCAGTACTTC. It yields the protein CASSPRTSGAYEQYF.

This clonotype has a handful of counts. J is TRBJ1-1 and V is TRBV27, with a weak D call TRBD1 (5 bases). This CDR3 comprises 12 residues. V gave up 4 bases and J gave up 10 bases, with 13 bases separating them. Germline V gene sequence: CDR1 MNHEY, CDR2 SMNVEV (reference sequence). The CDR3: CASSSAGRVAFF. The CDR3 region has the DNA TGTGCCAGCAGTTCCGCGGGGCGCGTAGCTTTCTTT.

The rearrangement links TRBV13 to TRBJ2-1; 10 bases line up with TRBD1. Unmatched junction bases numbered 6, after V lost 4 bases and J lost 6 bases. Germline assignment: CDR1 PRHDT and CDR2 FYEKMQ (reference sequence). The CDR3 is 15 residues long. The CDR3 DNA sequence: TGTGCCAGCAGCTCCCGGGACAGGGGTATCAATGAGCAGTTCTTC. This codes for CASSSRDRGINEQFF.

This clonotype was observed a handful of times. This chain joins TRBV6-1 and TRBJ2-7, with D uncertain. Germline V lookup: CDR1 MNHNS, CDR2 SASEGT. The CDR3 is made up of 12 amino acids. Trimming shortened V by 5 bases and J by 3 bases, and 8 bases separated the two germline ends. In DNA form, the CDR3 reads TGTGCCAGCAGTATTGGAATCTACGAGCAGTACTTC. Translated: CASSIGIYEQYF.